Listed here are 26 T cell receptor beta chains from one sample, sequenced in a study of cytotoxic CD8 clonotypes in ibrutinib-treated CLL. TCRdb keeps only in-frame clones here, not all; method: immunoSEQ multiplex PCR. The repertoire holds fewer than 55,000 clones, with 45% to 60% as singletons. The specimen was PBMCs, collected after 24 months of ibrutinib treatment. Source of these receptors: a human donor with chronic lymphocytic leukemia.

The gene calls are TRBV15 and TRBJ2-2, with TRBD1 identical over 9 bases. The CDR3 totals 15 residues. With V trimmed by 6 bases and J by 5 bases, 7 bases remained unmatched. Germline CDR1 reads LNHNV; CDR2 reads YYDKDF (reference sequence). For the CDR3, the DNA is TGTGCCACCAGGCCAGGACAGGGGCCAACCGGGGAGCTGTTTTTT. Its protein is CATRPGQGPTGELFF.

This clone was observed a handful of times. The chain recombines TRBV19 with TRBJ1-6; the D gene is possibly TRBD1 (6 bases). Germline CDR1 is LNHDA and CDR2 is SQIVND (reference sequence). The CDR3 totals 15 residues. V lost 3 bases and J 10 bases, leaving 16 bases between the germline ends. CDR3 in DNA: TGTGCCAGTAGTATTTTGTTGGGGGGCGCATCACCCCTCCACTTT. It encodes CASSILLGGASPLHF.

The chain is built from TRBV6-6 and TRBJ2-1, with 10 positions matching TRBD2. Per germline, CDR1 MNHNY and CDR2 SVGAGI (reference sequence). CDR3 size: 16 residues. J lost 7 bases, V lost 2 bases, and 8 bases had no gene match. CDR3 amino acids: CASSYDTLAGTNEQFF. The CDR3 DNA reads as TGTGCCAGCAGTTACGACACACTAGCGGGGACGAATGAGCAGTTCTTC.

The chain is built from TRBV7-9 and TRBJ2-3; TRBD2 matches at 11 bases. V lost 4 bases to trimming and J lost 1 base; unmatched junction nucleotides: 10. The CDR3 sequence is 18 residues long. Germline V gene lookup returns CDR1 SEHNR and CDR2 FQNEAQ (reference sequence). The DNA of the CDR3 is TGTGCCAGCAGCTCGACTAGCGGGACATGGTCTGGCACAGATACGCAGTATTTT. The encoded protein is CASSSTSGTWSGTDTQYF.

CDR3 region: CASPATGELFF. The CDR3 DNA follows: TGCGCCAGTCCGGCAACCGGGGAGCTGTTTTTT. J is TRBJ2-2 and V is TRBV23-1; D is unclear. TRBV23-1 has ORF status, its function being uncertain. Trimming pared 9 bases from V and 5 bases from J, leaving 7 bases between. CDR3 length: 11 residues.

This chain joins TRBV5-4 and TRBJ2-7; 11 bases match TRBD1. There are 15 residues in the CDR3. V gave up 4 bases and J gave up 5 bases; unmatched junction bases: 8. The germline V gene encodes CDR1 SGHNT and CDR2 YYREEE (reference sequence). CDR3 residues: CASSGRTGGFDEQYF. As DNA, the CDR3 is TGTGCCAGCAGCGGTAGGACAGGGGGCTTCGACGAGCAGTACTTC.

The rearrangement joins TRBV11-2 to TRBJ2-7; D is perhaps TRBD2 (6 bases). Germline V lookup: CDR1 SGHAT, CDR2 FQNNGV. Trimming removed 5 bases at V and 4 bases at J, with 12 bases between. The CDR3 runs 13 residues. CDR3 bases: TGTGCCAGCAGCGTCGGGACTGAATACGAGCAGTACTTC. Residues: CASSVGTEYEQYF.

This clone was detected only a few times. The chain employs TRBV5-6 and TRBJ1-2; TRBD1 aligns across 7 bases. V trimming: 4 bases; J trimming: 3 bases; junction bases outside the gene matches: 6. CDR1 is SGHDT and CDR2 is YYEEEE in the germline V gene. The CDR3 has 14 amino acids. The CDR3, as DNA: TGTGCCAGCAGCGCCGACAGGGAGTACTATGGCTACACCTTC. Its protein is CASSADREYYGYTF.

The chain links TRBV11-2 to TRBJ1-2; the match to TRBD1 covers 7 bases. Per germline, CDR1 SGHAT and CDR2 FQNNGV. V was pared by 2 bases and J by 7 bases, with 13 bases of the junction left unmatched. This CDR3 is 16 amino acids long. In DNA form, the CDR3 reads TGTGCCAGCAGCTTATTGACGGGGAAGGGGGCGGCTGGCTACACCTTC. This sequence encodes CASSLLTGKGAAGYTF.

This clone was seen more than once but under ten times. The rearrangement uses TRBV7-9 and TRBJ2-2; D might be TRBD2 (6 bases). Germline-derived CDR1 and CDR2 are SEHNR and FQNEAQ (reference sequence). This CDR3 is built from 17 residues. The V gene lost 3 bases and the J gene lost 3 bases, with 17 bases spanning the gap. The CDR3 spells CASSFFRGGVDTGELFF. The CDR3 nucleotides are TGTGCCAGCAGCTTTTTTCGGGGAGGCGTCGACACCGGGGAGCTGTTTTTT.

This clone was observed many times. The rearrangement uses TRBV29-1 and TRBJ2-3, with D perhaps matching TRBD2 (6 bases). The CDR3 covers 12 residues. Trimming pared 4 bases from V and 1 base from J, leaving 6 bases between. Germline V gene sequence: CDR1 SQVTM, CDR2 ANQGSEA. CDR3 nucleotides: TGCAGCGTTGGGGGGGGCACAGATACGCAGTATTTT. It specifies CSVGGGTDTQYF.

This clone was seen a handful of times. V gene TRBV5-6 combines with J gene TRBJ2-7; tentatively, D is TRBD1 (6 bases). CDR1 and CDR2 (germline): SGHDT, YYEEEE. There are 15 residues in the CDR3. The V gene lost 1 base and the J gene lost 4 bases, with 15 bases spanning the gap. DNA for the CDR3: TGTGCCAGCAGCTTGCAGGCAAGGGGGTGGTACGAGCAGTACTTC. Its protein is CASSLQARGWYEQYF.

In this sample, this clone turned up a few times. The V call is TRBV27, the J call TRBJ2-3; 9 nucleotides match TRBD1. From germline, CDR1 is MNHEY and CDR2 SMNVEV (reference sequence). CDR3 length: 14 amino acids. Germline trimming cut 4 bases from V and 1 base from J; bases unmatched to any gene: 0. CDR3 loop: CASSWTGGTDTQYF. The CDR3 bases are TGTGCCAGCAGTTGGACAGGGGGCACAGATACGCAGTATTTT.

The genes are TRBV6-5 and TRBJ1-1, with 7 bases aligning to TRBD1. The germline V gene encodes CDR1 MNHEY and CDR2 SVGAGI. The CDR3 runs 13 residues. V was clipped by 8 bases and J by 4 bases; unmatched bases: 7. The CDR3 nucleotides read TGTGCCAGCGGGACAGTAAGAGGCACTGAAGCTTTCTTT. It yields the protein CASGTVRGTEAFF.

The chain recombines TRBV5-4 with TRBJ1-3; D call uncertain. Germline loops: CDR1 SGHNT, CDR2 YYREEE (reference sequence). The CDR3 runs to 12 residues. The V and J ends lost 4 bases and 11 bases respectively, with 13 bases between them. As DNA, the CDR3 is TGTGCCAGCAGCCTAGGACGGATCCCCATATATTTT. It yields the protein CASSLGRIPIYF.

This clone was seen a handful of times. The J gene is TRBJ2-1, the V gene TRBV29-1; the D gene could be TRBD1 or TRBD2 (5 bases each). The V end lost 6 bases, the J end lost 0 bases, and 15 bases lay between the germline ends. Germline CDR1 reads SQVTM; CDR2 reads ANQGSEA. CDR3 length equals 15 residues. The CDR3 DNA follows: TGCAGCGTCTCCCGGGACCACAACTCCTACAATGAGCAGTTCTTC. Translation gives CSVSRDHNSYNEQFF.

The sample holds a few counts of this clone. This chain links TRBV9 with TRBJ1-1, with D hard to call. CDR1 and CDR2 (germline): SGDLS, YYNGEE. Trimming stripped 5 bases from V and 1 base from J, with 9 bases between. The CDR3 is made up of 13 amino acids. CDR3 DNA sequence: TGTGCCAGCAGTTACAGTGCGAACACTGAAGCTTTCTTT. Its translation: CASSYSANTEAFF.

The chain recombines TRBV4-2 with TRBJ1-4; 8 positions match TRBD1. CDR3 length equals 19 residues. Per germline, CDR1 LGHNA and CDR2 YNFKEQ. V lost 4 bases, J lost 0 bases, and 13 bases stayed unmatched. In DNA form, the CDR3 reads TGTGCCAGCAGCCCGGGGACAGGCGCCGTCGCGGCAACTAATGAAAAACTGTTTTTT. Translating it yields CASSPGTGAVAATNEKLFF.

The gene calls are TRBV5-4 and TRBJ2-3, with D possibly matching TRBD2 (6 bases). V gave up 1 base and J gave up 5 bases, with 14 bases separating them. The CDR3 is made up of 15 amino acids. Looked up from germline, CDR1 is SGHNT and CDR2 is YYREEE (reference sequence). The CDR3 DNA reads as TGTGCCAGCAGCTTGAAACTCCACGGGGGAGATACGCAGTATTTT. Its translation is CASSLKLHGGDTQYF.

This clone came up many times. For the CDR3, the DNA is TGTGCCAGCAGCAGGGAGCAAAGTGAAGCTTTCTTT. Amino acid sequence: CASSREQSEAFF. The chain joins TRBV5-4 to TRBJ1-1, with unresolved D. Germline values: CDR1 SGHNT, CDR2 YYREEE (reference sequence). V was trimmed by 4 bases and J by 7 bases, leaving 11 bases between them. The CDR3 extends over 12 amino acids. Together with reference TRBV5-4 and TRBJ1-1, the CDR3 gives the full variable domain: ETGVTQSPTHLIKTRGQQVTLRCSSQSGHNTVSWYQQALGQGPQFIFQYYREEENGRGNFPPRFSGLQFPNYSSELNVNALELDDSALYLCASSREQSEAFFGQGTRLTVV.

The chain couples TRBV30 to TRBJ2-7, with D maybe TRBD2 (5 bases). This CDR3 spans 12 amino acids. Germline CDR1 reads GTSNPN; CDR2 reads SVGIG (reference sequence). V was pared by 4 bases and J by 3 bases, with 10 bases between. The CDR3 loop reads CAWNHGDYEQYF. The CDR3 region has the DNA TGTGCCTGGAACCACGGGGACTACGAGCAGTACTTC.

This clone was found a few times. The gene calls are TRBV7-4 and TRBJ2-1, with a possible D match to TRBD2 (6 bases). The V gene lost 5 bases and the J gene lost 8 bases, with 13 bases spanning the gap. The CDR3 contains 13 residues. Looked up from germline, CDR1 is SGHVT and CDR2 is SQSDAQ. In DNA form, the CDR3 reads TGTGCCAGCAGCCTTGGGACTCCTGATGAGCAGTTCTTC. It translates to CASSLGTPDEQFF. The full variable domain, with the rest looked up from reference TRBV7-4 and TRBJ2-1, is GAGVSQSPRYKVAKRGRDVALRCDSISGHVTLYWYRQTLGQGSEVLTYSQSDAQRDKSGRPSGRFSAERPERSVSTLKIQRTEQGDSAVYLCASSLGTPDEQFFGPGTRLTVL.

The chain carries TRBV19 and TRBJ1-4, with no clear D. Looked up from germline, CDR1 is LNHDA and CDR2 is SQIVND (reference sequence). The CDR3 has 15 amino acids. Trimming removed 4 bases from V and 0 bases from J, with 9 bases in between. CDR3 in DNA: TGTGCCAGTAGTACGCGGACGGCAACTAATGAAAAACTGTTTTTT. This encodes CASSTRTATNEKLFF.

CDR3 region: CASSIVGGGRTDTQYF. The CDR3 nucleotides are TGTGCCAGTAGTATAGTCGGGGGTGGGAGGACAGATACGCAGTATTTT. The rearrangement links TRBV19 to TRBJ2-3, with D maybe TRBD2 (6 bases). The CDR3 sequence is 16 residues long. Germline V gives CDR1 LNHDA, CDR2 SQIVND (reference sequence). V dropped 1 base and J dropped 3 bases, with 14 bases sitting between them.

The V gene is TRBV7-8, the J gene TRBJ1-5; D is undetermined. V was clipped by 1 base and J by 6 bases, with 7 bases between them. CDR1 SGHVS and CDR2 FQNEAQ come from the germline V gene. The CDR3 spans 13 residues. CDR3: CASSLVVTQPQHF. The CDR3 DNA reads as TGTGCCAGCAGCTTAGTAGTTACTCAGCCCCAGCATTTT.

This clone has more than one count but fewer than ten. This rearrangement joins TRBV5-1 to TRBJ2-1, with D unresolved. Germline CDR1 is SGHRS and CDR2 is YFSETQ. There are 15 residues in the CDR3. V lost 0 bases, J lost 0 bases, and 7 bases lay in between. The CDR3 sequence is CASSLGQVSYNEQFF. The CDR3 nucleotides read TGCGCCAGCAGCTTGGGGCAGGTCTCCTACAATGAGCAGTTCTTC. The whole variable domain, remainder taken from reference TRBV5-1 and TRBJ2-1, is KAGVTQTPRYLIKTRGQQVTLSCSPISGHRSVSWYQQTPGQGLQFLFEYFSETQRNKGNFPGRFSGRQFSNSRSEMNVSTLELGDSALYLCASSLGQVSYNEQFFGPGTRLTVL.